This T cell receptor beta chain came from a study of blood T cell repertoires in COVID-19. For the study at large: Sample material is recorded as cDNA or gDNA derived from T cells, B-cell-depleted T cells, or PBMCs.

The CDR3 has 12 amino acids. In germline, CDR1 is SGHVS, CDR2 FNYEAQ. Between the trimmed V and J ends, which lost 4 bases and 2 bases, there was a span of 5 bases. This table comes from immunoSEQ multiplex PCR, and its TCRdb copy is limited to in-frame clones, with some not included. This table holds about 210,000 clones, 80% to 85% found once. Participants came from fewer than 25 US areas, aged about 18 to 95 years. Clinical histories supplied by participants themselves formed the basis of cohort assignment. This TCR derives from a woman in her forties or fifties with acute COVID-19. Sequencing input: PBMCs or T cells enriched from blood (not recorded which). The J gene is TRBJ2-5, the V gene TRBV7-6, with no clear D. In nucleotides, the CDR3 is TGTGCCAGCAGCTCCTCGCAAGAGACCCAGTACTTC. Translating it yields CASSSSQETQYF.